The sequence of this T cell receptor (beta chain) was determined in a study of beta chain features in type 1 diabetes (dated by TCRdb to 2016 to 2019). Context from the whole study: Patients and healthy donors did not differ in mean age, gender distribution, total cell number or subset yield. Across all samples, 90 million to 130 million sorted cells were examined, and cell number per subset correlated strongly with RNA yield. Naive and central memory subsets were obtained from all 28 donors, but regulatory and stem cell-like memory subsets were isolated from only 8 patients and roughly 8 healthy donors. In the study, TCRB repertoires of sorted circulating CD4+ T cell subsets from recently diagnosed type 1 diabetes patients were compared with those of matched healthy donors.

From each donor, a single peripheral blood sample of about 100 mL on average was drawn into heparinised tubes. A BD FACSAria II and a panel including CD45RO, CCR7, CD25, CD127, CD95 and CD27 were used to sort naive, central memory, regulatory and stem cell-like memory CD4+ T cells. A purity above 98% was achieved for all sorted populations. Right away, PBMCs were isolated by Lymphoprep density gradient centrifugation and were stained directly, with no culture step. Samples were stained and sorted in pairs, with one healthy donor and one patient per experiment, so that batch effects were minimized. The entire amount of isolated RNA was reverse transcribed using the High Capacity cDNA Reverse Transcription Kit, so the sequenced TCRB transcripts were expressed ones. Deep immunoSEQ sequencing was performed on naive, central memory and regulatory T cell samples, with an average of approximately 4 million total reads per sample. After sorted cells were lysed in RLT buffer, RNA was extracted with DNase-treated RNeasy Micro or Mini kits, with the choice depending on cell number. To prevent cross-contamination, each cell subset was processed individually, whereas patient and healthy donor samples were processed jointly. Using the immunoSEQ multiplex PCR, TCRB sequences were amplified from cDNA into 87-bp fragments spanning the CDR3 region. Amplicons were sequenced on the Illumina HiSeq platform. The published analysis was carried out like this. PCR bias was corrected computationally using synthetic template baselines, and reads within Hamming distance 2 were collapsed, with unmergeable singletons discarded. Reads were aligned against IMGT so that V, D and J genes, CDR3 length and insertions or deletions at six rearrangement sites could be assigned. Within each subset, clonotype counts were normalized to the number of sorted cells before true diversity and Gini coefficients were calculated with the tcR R package. Repertoire sharing was quantified using the overlap coefficient calculated on TCRB nucleotide sequences. Out-of-frame TCRB sequences from naive cells were analyzed to stand in for the pre-selection repertoire. TCRdb took over this immuneACCESS table, retaining in-frame rearrangements with V and J assigned. Such tables are incomplete; in checked studies, under half of the missing clones stem from an unresolved V gene, and the remainder is unexplained. V and J calls and clone size are those listed in that table; D and trimming were worked out from the DNA. The table for this sample lists some 330,000 clones; 9.5% to 12% of them were counted only once. Under 0.02% of the sample belongs to the ten largest clones.

About this clone itself: Its antigen remains undetermined. No quality values exist for individual bases; no much larger clone is one base distant.

Points the paper makes about the study in general: PCR might favor shorter templates, but patient and control samples were amplified and corrected together, so any skew would affect both groups equally. Because the HLA sub-analyses included only small numbers of individuals, any influence of HLA type on TCRB rearrangement was left unresolved. Naive, central memory and regulatory TCRB repertoires appeared to be more alike among patients than among healthy donors. At VDJ recombination sites, patients with type 1 diabetes made fewer insertions and deleted more nucleotides, a pattern implying thymic rearrangement abnormalities. Because cDNA was sequenced instead of genomic DNA, activated cells with high expression could be over-represented, although the groups did not differ in activation or CD3 levels. A moderate but significant shortening of TCRB CDR3 length was observed in type 1 diabetes patients in all four CD4+ subsets.

The sample consisted of naive CD4+ T cells from blood. This specimen's cell subset or site label, per the study, means: true naive CD4+ T cells. This clonotype originated in a woman in her twenties or thirties in good health.

For the CDR3, the sequence is CSVDRSGGGLWGYTF. The DNA sequence follows: TGCAGCGTAGATAGGTCAGGGGGAGGATTGTGGGGCTACACCTTC. The chain was built from TRBV29-1 and TRBJ1-2; 7 junctional bases match TRBD1. V lost 6 bases and J lost 8 bases, and the count of bases not matched to a germline gene is 18. Spanning cysteine to phenylalanine, the CDR3 consists of 15 amino acids. The entry retains the CDR3 DNA only, 45 bases that are in frame from base 1. Looking up the germline V gene yields CDR1 SQVTM and CDR2 ANQGSEA.